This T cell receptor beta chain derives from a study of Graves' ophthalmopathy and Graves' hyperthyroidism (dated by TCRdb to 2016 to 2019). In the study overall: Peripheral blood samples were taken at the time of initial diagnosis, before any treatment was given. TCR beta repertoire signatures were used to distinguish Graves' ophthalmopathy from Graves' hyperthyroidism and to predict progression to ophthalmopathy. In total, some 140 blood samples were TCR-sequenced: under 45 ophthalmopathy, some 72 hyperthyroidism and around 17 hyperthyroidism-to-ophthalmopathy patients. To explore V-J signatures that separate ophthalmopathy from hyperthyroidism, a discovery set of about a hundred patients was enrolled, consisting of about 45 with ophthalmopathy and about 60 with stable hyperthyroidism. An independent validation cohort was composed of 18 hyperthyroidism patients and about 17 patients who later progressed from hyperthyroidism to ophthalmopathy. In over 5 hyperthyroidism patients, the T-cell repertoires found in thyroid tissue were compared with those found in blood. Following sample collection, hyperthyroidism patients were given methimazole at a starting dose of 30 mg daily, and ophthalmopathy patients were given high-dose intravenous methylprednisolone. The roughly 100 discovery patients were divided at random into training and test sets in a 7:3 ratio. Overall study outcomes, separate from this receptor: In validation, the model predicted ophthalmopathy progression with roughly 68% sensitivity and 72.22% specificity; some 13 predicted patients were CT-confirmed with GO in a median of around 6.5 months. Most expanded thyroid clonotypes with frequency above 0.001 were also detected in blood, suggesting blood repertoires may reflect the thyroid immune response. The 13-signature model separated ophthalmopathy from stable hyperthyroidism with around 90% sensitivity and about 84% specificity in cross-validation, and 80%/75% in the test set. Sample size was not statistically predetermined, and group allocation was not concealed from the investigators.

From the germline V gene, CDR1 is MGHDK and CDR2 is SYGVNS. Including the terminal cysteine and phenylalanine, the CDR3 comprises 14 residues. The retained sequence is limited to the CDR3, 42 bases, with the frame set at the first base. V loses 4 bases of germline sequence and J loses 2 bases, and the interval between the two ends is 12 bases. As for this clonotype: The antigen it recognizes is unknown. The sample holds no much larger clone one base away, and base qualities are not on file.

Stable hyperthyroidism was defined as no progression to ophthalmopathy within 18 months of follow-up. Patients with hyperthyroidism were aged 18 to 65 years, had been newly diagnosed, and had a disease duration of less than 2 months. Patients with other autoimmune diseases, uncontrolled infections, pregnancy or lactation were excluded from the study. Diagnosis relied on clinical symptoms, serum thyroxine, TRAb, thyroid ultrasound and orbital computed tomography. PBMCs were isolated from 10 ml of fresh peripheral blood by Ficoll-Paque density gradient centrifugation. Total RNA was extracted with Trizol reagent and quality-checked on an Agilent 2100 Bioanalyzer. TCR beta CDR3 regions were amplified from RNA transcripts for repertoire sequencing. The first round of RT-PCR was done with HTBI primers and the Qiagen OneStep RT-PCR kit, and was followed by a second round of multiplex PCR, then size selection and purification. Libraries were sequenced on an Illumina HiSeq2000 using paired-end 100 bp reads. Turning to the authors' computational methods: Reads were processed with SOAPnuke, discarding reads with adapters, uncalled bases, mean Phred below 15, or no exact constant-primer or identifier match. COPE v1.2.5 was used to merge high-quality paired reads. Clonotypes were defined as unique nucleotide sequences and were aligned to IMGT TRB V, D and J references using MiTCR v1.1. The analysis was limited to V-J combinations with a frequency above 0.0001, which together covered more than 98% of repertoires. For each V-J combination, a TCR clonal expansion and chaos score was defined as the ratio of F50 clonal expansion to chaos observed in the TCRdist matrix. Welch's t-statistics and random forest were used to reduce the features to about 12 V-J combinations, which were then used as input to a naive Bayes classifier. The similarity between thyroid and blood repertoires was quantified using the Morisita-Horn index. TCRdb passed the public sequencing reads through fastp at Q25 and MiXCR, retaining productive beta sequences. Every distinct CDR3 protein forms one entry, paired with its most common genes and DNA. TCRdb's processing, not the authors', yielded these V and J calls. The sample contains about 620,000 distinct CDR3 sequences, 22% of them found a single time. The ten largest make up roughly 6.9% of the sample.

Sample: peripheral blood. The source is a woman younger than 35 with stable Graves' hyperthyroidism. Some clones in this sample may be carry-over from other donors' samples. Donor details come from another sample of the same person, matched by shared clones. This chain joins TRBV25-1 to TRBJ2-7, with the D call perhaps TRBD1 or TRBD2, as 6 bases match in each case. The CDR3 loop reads CASSVGGLTYEQYF. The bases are TGTGCCAGCAGTGTCGGGGGCCTTACCTACGAGCAGTACTTC.